These T cell receptor beta chains were read from a single sample in a study of blood T cell repertoires in COVID-19. TCRdb's copy holds only in-frame clones and misses some; the assay was immunoSEQ multiplex PCR. The sample has roughly 200,000 clones, around 86% seen once. The specimen sequenced was peripheral blood. The receptors were sampled from a man in his fifties or sixties with acute or convalescent COVID-19. Each CDR3 is given with its conserved first and last residue. The D gene is left open where the match is weak. A row's size may be missing; if present it is once, few, many or a size class.

.,TRBV5-1,.,TRBJ2-1,CASSLGTLSYNEQFF,TGCGCCAGCAGCCTCGGGACTCTCTCCTACAATGAGCAGTTCTTC
TRBD2,TRBV3-1/TRBV3-2,.,TRBJ2-5,CASSPGGTSGGRAQYF,TGTGCCAGCAGCCCGGGCGGGACTAGCGGGGGGAGGGCCCAGTACTTC
TRBD1,TRBV5-8,.,TRBJ2-3,CASSPGQGADTQYF,TGTGCCAGCAGCCCAGGACAGGGGGCAGATACGCAGTATTTT
TRBD1,TRBV19,.,TRBJ1-6,CASRPQGQGNSPLHF,TGTGCCAGTAGGCCCCAGGGACAGGGAAATTCACCCCTCCACTTT
TRBD2,TRBV5-4,.,TRBJ2-5,CASSLAGVAGGQETQYF,TGTGCCAGCAGCTTGGCTGGCGTAGCGGGGGGACAAGAGACCCAGTACTTC
.,TRBV9,.,TRBJ1-4,CASSVGPATNEKLFF,TGTGCCAGCAGCGTAGGCCCAGCAACTAATGAAAAACTGTTTTTT
.,TRBV9,.,TRBJ1-5,CASSGGYSNQPQHF,TGTGCCAGCAGCGGAGGGTATAGCAATCAGCCCCAGCATTTT
.,TRBV25-1,.,TRBJ2-5,CASSEARGISETQYF,TGTGCCAGCAGTGAAGCCCGGGGGATTTCGGAGACCCAGTACTTC
.,TRBV5-6,.,TRBJ2-7,CASSLADGGRYEQYF,TGTGCCAGCAGCTTGGCCGACGGGGGAAGGTACGAGCAGTACTTC
.,TRBV12-3/TRBV12-4,once,TRBJ1-1,CASSYTGNTEAFF,TGTGCCAGCAGCTACACAGGGAACACTGAAGCTTTCTTT
TRBD2,TRBV28,.,TRBJ2-7,CALSRGFTYEQYF,TGTGCTTTGTCGCGGGGGTTTACCTACGAGCAGTACTTC
TRBD2,TRBV24-1,.,TRBJ2-1,CATSDTGLAGVYNEQFF,TGTGCCACCAGTGACACTGGACTAGCGGGGGTTTACAATGAGCAGTTCTTC
TRBD2,TRBV4-2,once,TRBJ2-3,CASSQDWREGDTQYF,TGTGCCAGCAGCCAAGATTGGCGGGAGGGGGATACGCAGTATTTT
TRBD1,TRBV9,.,TRBJ1-1,CASSVGTGDRLDTEAFF,TGTGCCAGCAGCGTCGGGACAGGGGATAGATTGGACACTGAAGCTTTCTTT
TRBD1,TRBV6-1,.,TRBJ1-4,CASSDWTGEGEKLFF,TGTGCCAGCAGTGATTGGACAGGGGAAGGTGAAAAACTGTTTTTT
.,TRBV5-1,once,TRBJ2-3,CASSFADTQYF,TGCGCCAGCAGCTTCGCAGATACGCAGTATTTT
.,TRBV6-1,.,TRBJ1-4,CASSENRVKLFF,TGTGCCAGCAGTGAGAACAGGGTAAAACTGTTTTTT
TRBD1,TRBV3-1/TRBV3-2,.,TRBJ2-5,CASSTTGAWETQYF,TGTGCCAGCAGCACGACAGGGGCGTGGGAGACCCAGTACTTC
TRBD1,TRBV5-6,.,TRBJ2-7,CASSLGAGGFYEQYF,TGTGCCAGCAGCTTGGGAGCAGGGGGCTTCTACGAGCAGTACTTC
TRBD2,TRBV5-1,.,TRBJ2-7,CASSLEGLAGGSYEQYF,TGCGCCAGCAGCTTGGAAGGACTAGCGGGGGGCTCCTACGAGCAGTACTTC
TRBD1,TRBV3-1/TRBV3-2,.,TRBJ1-2,CASSQDMQGVYGYTF,TGTGCCAGCAGCCAAGATATGCAGGGGGTATATGGCTACACCTTC
.,TRBV28,.,TRBJ2-2,CAIKRDSRGTGELFF,TGTGCCATCAAGAGGGACTCCCGGGGCACCGGGGAGCTGTTTTTT
TRBD2,TRBV28,once,TRBJ2-1,CASSLGHPWAQRGDNEQFF,TGTGCCAGCAGCTTAGGTCACCCCTGGGCCCAGCGGGGGGACAATGAGCAGTTCTTC
TRBD2,TRBV3-1/TRBV3-2,.,TRBJ2-5,CASRVAGLAGGPRETQYF,TGTGCCAGCAGGGTGGCGGGACTAGCGGGGGGGCCGCGGGAGACCCAGTACTTC
.,TRBV7-2,once,TRBJ2-4,CASSLNGAGVAKNIQYF,TGTGCCAGCAGCTTAAATGGGGCAGGAGTAGCCAAAAACATTCAGTACTTC
.,TRBV12-3/TRBV12-4,.,TRBJ2-5,CASSPQGPETQYF,TGTGCCAGCAGTCCCCAGGGGCCGGAGACCCAGTACTTC
TRBD1,TRBV18,.,TRBJ1-1,CASSPGTGNTEAFF,TGTGCCAGCTCACCAGGGACAGGGAACACTGAAGCTTTCTTT